Listed here are 10 T cell receptor beta chains from one sample, sequenced in a study of shared clonotypes between healthy human individuals. TCRdb's table, derived via immunoSEQ multiplex PCR, lists solely in-frame clones and lacks some. Of about 820,000 clones detected, 80% to 95% appear once; the ten largest clones hold approximately 25%. Naive-designated CD8 cells lacked CD45RO, were positively enriched for CCR7, and omitted terminally differentiated effector memory CD45RA+ cells. Source material: naive CD8+ T cells sorted from blood. These receptors all stem from a man younger than 40 in good health.

The chain joins TRBV5-4 to TRBJ2-3, with D possibly matching TRBD1 (5 bases). With 1 base removed from V and 2 bases from J, the gap between germline ends came to 11 bases. Germline V gene lookup returns CDR1 SGHNT and CDR2 YYREEE (reference sequence). This CDR3 is built from 15 residues. The CDR3 DNA is TGTGCCAGCAGCTTGAGGCACAGGCCCACAGATACGCAGTATTTT. Its translation is CASSLRHRPTDTQYF.

The V call is TRBV11-2, the J call TRBJ2-7; 7 bases are a match to TRBD2. Germline CDR1 is SGHAT and CDR2 is FQNNGV. V trimming: 8 bases; J trimming: 2 bases; junction bases outside the gene matches: 6. This CDR3 comprises 13 residues. The CDR3 bases are TGTGCCAGCTCTGGGGGGGAGGCCTACGAGCAGTACTTC. As protein: CASSGGEAYEQYF.

This clone showed up just a few times. The chain carries TRBV29-1 and TRBJ1-3; TRBD1 is a possible D gene (5 bases). The CDR3 length is 14 residues. In germline, CDR1 is SQVTM, CDR2 ANQGSEA. Trimming pared 7 bases from V and 1 base from J, leaving 14 bases between. CDR3 coding DNA: TGCAGCGGACTCAGGGAAGGATCTGGAAACACCATATATTTT. Translation gives CSGLREGSGNTIYF.

V usage is TRBV4-3 and J usage is TRBJ2-1; maybe TRBD2 (6 bases). Trimming shortened V by 1 base and J by 7 bases, and 17 bases separated the two germline ends. Germline V gives CDR1 LGHNA, CDR2 YSLEER. CDR3 size: 16 residues. The CDR3 spells CASSQGTGMGGNEQFF. DNA of the CDR3: TGCGCCAGCAGCCAAGGAACCGGGATGGGGGGAAATGAGCAGTTCTTC.

Concerning this clone itself: Within the sample, other DNA sequences also encode this same CDR3. The chain has TRBV7-9 and TRBJ1-5, with 7 bases lining up with TRBD1. Germline CDR1 is SEHNR and CDR2 is FQNEAQ (reference sequence). V lost 1 base, J lost 6 bases, and 3 bases stayed unmatched. The CDR3 sequence is 14 residues long. The DNA of the CDR3 is TGTGCCAGCAGCTTAGGACAGGGTAGTCAGCCCCAGCATTTT. Protein product: CASSLGQGSQPQHF. The variable domain in full, completed from reference TRBV7-9 and TRBJ1-5, reads DTGVSQNPRHKITKRGQNVTFRCDPISEHNRLYWYRQTLGQGPEFLTYFQNEAQLEKSRLLSDRFSAERPKGSFSTLEIQRTEQGDSAMYLCASSLGQGSQPQHFGDGTRLSIL.

The CDR3 protein is CASSPSFSAGDLTDTQYF. The CDR3 region has the DNA TGCGCCAGCAGCCCTTCCTTTTCGGCGGGAGATCTCACAGATACGCAGTATTTT. The V gene is TRBV4-1, the J gene TRBJ2-3, with TRBD2 matching 7 bases. CDR3 length: 18 residues. Losses at the gene ends were 4 bases for V and 2 bases for J; bases not matched to a gene: 15. Germline V gene data show CDR1 as MGHRA and CDR2 as YSYEKL.

This chain joins TRBV10-1 and TRBJ2-1; TRBD2 agrees at 8 bases. The CDR3 runs to 15 residues. Trimming removed 4 bases from V and 6 bases from J; junction bases left unmatched: 8. The V gene's germline CDR1 is WNHNN and CDR2 SYGVQD (reference sequence). DNA of the CDR3: TGCGCCAGCAGTGGACCGGGACTAGACGTCAATGAGCAGTTCTTC. Translated, it gives CASSGPGLDVNEQFF.

V gene TRBV19 combines with J gene TRBJ2-6, with D tentatively TRBD1 or TRBD2 (5 bases each). V lost 5 bases, J lost 2 bases, and 10 bases lay in between. Germline-derived CDR1 and CDR2 are LNHDA and SQIVND (reference sequence). The CDR3 covers 15 residues. CDR3 in amino acids: CASSPGTAGANVLTF. The CDR3 DNA reads as TGTGCCAGTAGTCCTGGGACGGCTGGGGCCAACGTCCTGACTTTC.

The CDR3 DNA is TGTGCCAGCAGCATAGGGGCCGGGAGAGGGGATGGCTACACCTTC. It codes for CASSIGAGRGDGYTF. The gene calls are TRBV21-1 and TRBJ1-2. TRBV21-1 has pseudogene status. CDR3 length equals 15 residues.

This clone was counted only a few times. The CDR3 bases are TGTGCCAGCACCCTTGAACCCACAGCCATCAACTATGGCTACACCTTC. Its protein is CASTLEPTAINYGYTF. The chain employs TRBV5-8 and TRBJ1-2; no clear D gene. CDR3 length equals 16 residues. In germline, CDR1 is SGHTS, CDR2 YDEGEE. V gave up 6 bases and J gave up 2 bases, with 20 bases separating them. The whole variable domain, filled in from reference TRBV5-8 and TRBJ1-2, reads EAGVTQSPTHLIKTRGQQATLRCSPISGHTSVYWYQQALGLGLQFLLWYDEGEERNRGNFPPRFSGRQFPNYSSELNVNALELEDSALYLCASTLEPTAINYGYTFGSGTRLTVV.